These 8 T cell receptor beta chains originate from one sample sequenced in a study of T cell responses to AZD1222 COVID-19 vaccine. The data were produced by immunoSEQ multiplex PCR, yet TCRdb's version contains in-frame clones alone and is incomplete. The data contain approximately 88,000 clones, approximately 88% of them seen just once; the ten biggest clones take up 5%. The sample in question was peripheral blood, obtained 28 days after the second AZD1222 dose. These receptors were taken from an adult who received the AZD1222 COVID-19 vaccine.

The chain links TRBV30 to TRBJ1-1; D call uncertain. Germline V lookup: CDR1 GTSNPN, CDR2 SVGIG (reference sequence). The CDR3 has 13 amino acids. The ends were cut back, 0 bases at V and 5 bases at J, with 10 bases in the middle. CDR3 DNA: TGTGCCTGGAGTGTGAGTGGTTCTACTGAAGCTTTCTTT. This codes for CAWSVSGSTEAFF.

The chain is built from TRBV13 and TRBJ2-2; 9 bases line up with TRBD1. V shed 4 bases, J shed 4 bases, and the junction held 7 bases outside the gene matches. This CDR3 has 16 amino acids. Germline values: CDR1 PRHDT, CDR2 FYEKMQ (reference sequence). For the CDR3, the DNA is TGTGCCAGCAGCTACAACAGGGGGCTTGGCACCGGGGAGCTGTTTTTT. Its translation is CASSYNRGLGTGELFF.

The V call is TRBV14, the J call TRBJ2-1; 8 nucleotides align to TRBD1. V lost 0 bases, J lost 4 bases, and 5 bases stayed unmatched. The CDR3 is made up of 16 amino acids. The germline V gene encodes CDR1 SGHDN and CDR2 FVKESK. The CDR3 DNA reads TGTGCCAGCAGCCAAGATTGGGGACAGGTATACAATGAGCAGTTCTTC. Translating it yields CASSQDWGQVYNEQFF.

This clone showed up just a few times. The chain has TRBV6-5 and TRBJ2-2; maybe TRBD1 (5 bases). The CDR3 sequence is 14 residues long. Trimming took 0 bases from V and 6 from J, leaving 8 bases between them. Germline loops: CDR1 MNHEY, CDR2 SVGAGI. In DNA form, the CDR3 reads TGTGCCAGCAGTTACTCGGCAGGGTCCGGGGAGCTGTTTTTT. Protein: CASSYSAGSGELFF.

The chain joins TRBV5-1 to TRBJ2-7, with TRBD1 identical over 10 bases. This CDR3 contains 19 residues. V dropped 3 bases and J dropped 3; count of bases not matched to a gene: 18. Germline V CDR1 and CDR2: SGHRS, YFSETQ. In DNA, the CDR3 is TGCGCCAGCAGCTCTTACGGGACAGGGGCTTCGTTCGCGAACTACGAGCAGTACTTC. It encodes CASSSYGTGASFANYEQYF. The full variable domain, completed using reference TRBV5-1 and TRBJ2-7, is KAGVTQTPRYLIKTRGQQVTLSCSPISGHRSVSWYQQTPGQGLQFLFEYFSETQRNKGNFPGRFSGRQFSNSRSEMNVSTLELGDSALYLCASSSYGTGASFANYEQYFGPGTRLTVT.

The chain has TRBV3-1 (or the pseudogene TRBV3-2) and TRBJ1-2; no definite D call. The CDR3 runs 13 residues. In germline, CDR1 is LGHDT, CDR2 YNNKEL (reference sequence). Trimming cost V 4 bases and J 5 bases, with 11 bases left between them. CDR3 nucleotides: TGTGCCAGCAGCCCCCTGAGGGAATATGGCTACACCTTC. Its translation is CASSPLREYGYTF.

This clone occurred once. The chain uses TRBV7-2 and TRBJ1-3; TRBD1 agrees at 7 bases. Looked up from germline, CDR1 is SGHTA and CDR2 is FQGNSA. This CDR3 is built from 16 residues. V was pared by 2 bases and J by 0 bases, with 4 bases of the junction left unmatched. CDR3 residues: CASSLPGQRSGNTIYF. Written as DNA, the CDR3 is TGTGCCAGCAGCTTACCGGGACAGCGCTCTGGAAACACCATATATTTT.

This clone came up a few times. The CDR3: CASNIAATSSYEQYF. CDR3 in DNA: TGTGCCAGCAATATCGCGGCCACGAGCTCCTACGAGCAGTACTTC. The chain employs TRBV6-5 and TRBJ2-7; no reliable D call. Germline loops: CDR1 MNHEY, CDR2 SVGAGI. V shed 7 bases and J shed 0 bases, with 16 bases lying between them. This CDR3 comprises 15 residues.